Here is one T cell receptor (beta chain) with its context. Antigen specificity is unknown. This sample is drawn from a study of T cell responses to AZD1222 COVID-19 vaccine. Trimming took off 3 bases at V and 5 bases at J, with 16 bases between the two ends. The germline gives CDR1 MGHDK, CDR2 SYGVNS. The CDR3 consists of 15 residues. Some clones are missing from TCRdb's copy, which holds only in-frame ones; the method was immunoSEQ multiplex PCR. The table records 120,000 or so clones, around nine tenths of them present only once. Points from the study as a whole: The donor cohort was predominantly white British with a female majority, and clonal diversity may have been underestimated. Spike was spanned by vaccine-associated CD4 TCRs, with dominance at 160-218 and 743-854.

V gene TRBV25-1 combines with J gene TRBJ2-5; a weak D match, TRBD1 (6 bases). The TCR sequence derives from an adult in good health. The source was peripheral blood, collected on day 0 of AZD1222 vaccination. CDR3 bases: TGTGCCAGCAGTGACCCGACAGGACCCGGGGAGACCCAGTACTTC. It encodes CASSDPTGPGETQYF.